The following is a T cell receptor beta chain sequence with its context. The data were produced by immunoSEQ multiplex PCR, yet TCRdb's version contains in-frame clones alone and is incomplete. The sample consists of 150,000 to 200,000 clones, around 92% of them appearing once. The sample comes from a study of T cell responses to AZD1222 COVID-19 vaccine. Germline loops: CDR1 SGHTA, CDR2 FQGNSA. J was trimmed by 7 bases and V by 1 base; bases with no gene match: 2. The CDR3 contains 14 residues. The gene calls are TRBV7-2 and TRBJ1-2; 11 bases agree with TRBD1. Sequenced material: peripheral blood, taken on day 0 of AZD1222 vaccination. This TCR came from an adult in good health. The CDR3 sequence: CASSLGGTGGGYTF. CDR3 DNA: TGTGCCAGCAGCTTAGGAGGGACAGGGGGTGGCTACACCTTC.